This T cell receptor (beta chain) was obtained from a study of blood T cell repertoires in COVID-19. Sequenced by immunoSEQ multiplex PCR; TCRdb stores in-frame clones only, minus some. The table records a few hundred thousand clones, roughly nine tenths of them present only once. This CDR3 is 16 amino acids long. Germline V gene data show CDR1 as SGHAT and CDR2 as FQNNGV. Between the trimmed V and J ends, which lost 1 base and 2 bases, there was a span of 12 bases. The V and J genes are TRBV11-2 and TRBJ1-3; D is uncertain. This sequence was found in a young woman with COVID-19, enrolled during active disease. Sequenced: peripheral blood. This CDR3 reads CASSLVAGSTGNTIYF. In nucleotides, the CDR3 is TGTGCCAGCAGCTTAGTGGCCGGGTCAACTGGAAACACCATATATTTT.